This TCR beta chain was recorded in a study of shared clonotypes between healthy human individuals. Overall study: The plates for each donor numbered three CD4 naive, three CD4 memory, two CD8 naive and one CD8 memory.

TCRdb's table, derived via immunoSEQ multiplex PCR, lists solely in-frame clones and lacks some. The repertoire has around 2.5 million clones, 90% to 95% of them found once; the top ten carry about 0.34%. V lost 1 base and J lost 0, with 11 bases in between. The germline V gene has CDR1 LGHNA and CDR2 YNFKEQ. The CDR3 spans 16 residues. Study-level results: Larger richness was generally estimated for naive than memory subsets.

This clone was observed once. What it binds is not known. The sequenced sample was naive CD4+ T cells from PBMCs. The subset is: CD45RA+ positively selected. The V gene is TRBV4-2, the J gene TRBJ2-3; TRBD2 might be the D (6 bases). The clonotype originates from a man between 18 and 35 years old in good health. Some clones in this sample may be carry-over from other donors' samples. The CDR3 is CASSQVIAESTDTQYF. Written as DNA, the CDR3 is TGTGCCAGCAGCCAAGTGATAGCGGAGAGCACAGATACGCAGTATTTT.